Each of the 20 T cell receptor beta chains below was sequenced from the same sample in a study of STAT5B mutations in CD4+ large granular lymphocyte leukemia. The method was immunoSEQ multiplex PCR; TCRdb's version includes in-frame clones alone and lacks a portion of them. Here the sample spans about 33,000 clones, approximately 80% being singletons. Material: CD4+ T cells from blood buffy coats. All receptors derive from a human donor in good health.

The chain joins TRBV4-3 to TRBJ2-1; 9 bases align to TRBD2. CDR3 size: 18 residues. The V gene's germline CDR1 is LGHNA and CDR2 YSLEER. The trim removed 5 bases at V and 0 bases at J, leaving 11 bases unmatched. The CDR3, as DNA: TGCGCCAGCAGCTCCTTCGGGCTAGCGGGATACTCCTACAATGAGCAGTTCTTC. Residues: CASSSFGLAGYSYNEQFF.

The gene calls are TRBV7-9 and TRBJ1-4, with no clear D. Germline CDR1 and CDR2: SEHNR and FQNEAQ (reference sequence). This CDR3 spans 13 amino acids. V was clipped by 6 bases and J by 7 bases, with 12 bases between them. CDR3 loop: CASRAMGGEKLFF. The CDR3 DNA follows: TGTGCCAGCAGGGCGATGGGCGGTGAAAAACTGTTTTTT.

This chain connects TRBV11-2 to TRBJ2-7, with unresolved D. This CDR3 contains 11 residues. Germline loops: CDR1 SGHAT, CDR2 FQNNGV. Trimming left V 2 bases short and J 4 bases short, with 3 bases between. Written as DNA, the CDR3 is TGTGCCAGCAGCTTAAGATACGAGCAGTACTTC. This translates into CASSLRYEQYF.

The rearrangement joins TRBV18 to TRBJ2-5; 7 bases map to TRBD1. V lost 7 bases to trimming and J lost 3 bases; unmatched junction nucleotides: 5. Germline V gene sequence: CDR1 KGHSH, CDR2 LQKENI. CDR3 size: 13 residues. The CDR3 spells CASLNDREETQYF. The DNA of the CDR3 is TGTGCCAGCTTGAACGACAGGGAAGAGACCCAGTACTTC.

This chain uses TRBV5-4 with TRBJ2-3, with D possibly TRBD2 on 6 matching bases. The germline CDR1 and CDR2 sequences are SGHNT and YYREEE (reference sequence). The CDR3 totals 15 residues. Trimming left V 5 bases short and J 0 bases short, with 13 bases between. The chain's CDR3 is CASSLGGTSTDTQYF. DNA of the CDR3: TGTGCCAGCAGTCTCGGCGGGACTAGCACAGATACGCAGTATTTT. The full variable domain, with the rest looked up from reference TRBV5-4 and TRBJ2-3, is ETGVTQSPTHLIKTRGQQVTLRCSSQSGHNTVSWYQQALGQGPQFIFQYYREEENGRGNFPPRFSGLQFPNYSSELNVNALELDDSALYLCASSLGGTSTDTQYFGPGTRLTVL.

The rearrangement uses TRBV9 and TRBJ2-2, with 8 nucleotides matching TRBD1. CDR1 SGDLS and CDR2 YYNGEE come from the germline V gene. Trimming cost V 0 bases and J 0 bases; bases outside gene matches: 7. The CDR3 extends over 18 amino acids. The CDR3 DNA sequence: TGTGCCAGCAGCGTAGGGTTGGGGGGACAGGCGAACACCGGGGAGCTGTTTTTT. It yields the protein CASSVGLGGQANTGELFF.

There are a few counts of this clone. The rearrangement joins TRBV19 to TRBJ2-1; 8 nucleotides line up with TRBD1. The CDR3 has 14 residues. Germline CDR1 is LNHDA and CDR2 is SQIVND (reference sequence). Germline trimming cut 4 bases from V and 10 bases from J; bases unmatched to any gene: 9. CDR3 in amino acids: CASSKGAGTGEQFF. CDR3 nucleotide sequence: TGTGCCAGTAGTAAGGGGGCCGGGACAGGAGAGCAGTTCTTC. Complete variable domain (other parts from reference TRBV19 and TRBJ2-1): DGGITQSPKYLFRKEGQNVTLSCEQNLNHDAMYWYRQDPGQGLRLIYYSQIVNDFQKGDIAEGYSVSREKKESFPLTVTSAQKNPTAFYLCASSKGAGTGEQFFGPGTRLTVL.

The chain uses TRBV7-2 and TRBJ1-5; TRBD1 might be the D (6 bases). In germline, CDR1 is SGHTA, CDR2 FQGNSA. This CDR3 spans 17 amino acids. The germline V and J ends were trimmed by 5 bases and 3 bases, with 20 bases remaining between them. CDR3 nucleotide sequence: TGTGCCAGCAGCCGTTACGGGGGGGGCGCGAACAATCAGCCCCAGCATTTT. Amino acids: CASSRYGGGANNQPQHF.

The chain employs TRBV6-1 and TRBJ2-3; 7 nucleotides agree with TRBD1. Germline trimming cut 4 bases from V and 2 bases from J; bases unmatched to any gene: 9. The CDR3 runs to 16 residues. CDR1 is MNHNS and CDR2 is SASEGT in the germline V gene. The CDR3 DNA reads as TGTGCCAGCAGTGTCCGCACAGGGGCCCCCACAGATACGCAGTATTTT. It codes for CASSVRTGAPTDTQYF.

The chain joins TRBV4-1 to TRBJ2-3; no clear D gene. The germline gives CDR1 MGHRA, CDR2 YSYEKL. The CDR3 is 12 amino acids. V dropped 1 base and J dropped 5 bases, with 4 bases sitting between them. The CDR3 is CASSQVGDTQYF. The DNA for the CDR3 is TGCGCCAGCAGCCAAGTTGGAGATACGCAGTATTTT.

This chain connects TRBV28 to TRBJ1-3; TRBD1 is a possible D gene (5 bases). The CDR3 extends over 15 amino acids. V was clipped by 3 bases and J by 0 bases, with 9 bases between them. CDR1 is MDHEN, CDR2 SYDVKM, per germline. CDR3: CASSFGGSSGNTIYF. The CDR3 region has the DNA TGTGCCAGCAGTTTTGGGGGGAGCTCTGGAAACACCATATATTTT.

This clone has only one observation. This chain uses TRBV5-1 with TRBJ2-7; possible D gene TRBD2, 6 bases. V was shortened by 0 bases and J by 2 bases, with 12 bases between the two germline ends. The germline CDR1 and CDR2 sequences are SGHRS and YFSETQ. This CDR3 has 15 amino acids. CDR3 amino acids: CASSLGVGGAYEQYF. CDR3 in DNA: TGCGCCAGCAGCTTGGGGGTGGGGGGAGCCTACGAGCAGTACTTC.

This clone appeared a single time. The chain is built from TRBV7-2 and TRBJ2-1; no clear D gene. Germline loops: CDR1 SGHTA, CDR2 FQGNSA. The CDR3 loop spans 13 amino acids. Trimming shortened V by 5 bases and J by 13 bases, and 18 bases separated the two germline ends. The CDR3 sequence is CASSIDGTLPQFF. The CDR3 DNA reads TGTGCCAGCAGCATAGATGGAACCCTGCCCCAGTTCTTC.

This clone was observed a few times. The chain couples TRBV11-2 to TRBJ2-7, with 12 bases aligning to TRBD2. The V gene end was trimmed by 2 bases and the J gene end by 8 bases; junction bases not matched to a gene: 4. CDR3 length: 14 residues. From germline, CDR1 is SGHAT and CDR2 FQNNGV. The CDR3 loop is CASSLLAGGLQQYF. CDR3 DNA: TGTGCCAGCAGCTTACTAGCGGGAGGGCTCCAGCAGTACTTC.

The chain links TRBV7-9 to TRBJ2-1, with 11 positions matching TRBD2. In germline, CDR1 is SEHNR, CDR2 FQNEAQ (reference sequence). The CDR3 consists of 15 residues. After removal of 6 bases from V and 9 bases from J, the junction contained 10 bases not matched to a gene. CDR3 amino acids: CASSPVAGGLGEQFF. The CDR3 DNA reads TGTGCCAGCAGTCCAGTAGCGGGAGGGCTTGGTGAGCAGTTCTTC.

The chain uses TRBV10-2 and TRBJ2-7, with D possibly TRBD2 on 5 matching bases. The V end lost 6 bases, the J end lost 2 bases, and 14 bases lay between the germline ends. The CDR3 has 14 amino acids. The germline V gene encodes CDR1 WSHSY and CDR2 SAAADI. The CDR3, as DNA: TGCGCCAGCAGCCGTCCTAGGGAGCCCTACGAGCAGTACTTC. It translates to CASSRPREPYEQYF.

The sample holds one count of this clone. The genes are TRBV28 and TRBJ1-2, with D maybe TRBD1 (5 bases). Trimming took 6 bases from V and 0 from J, leaving 17 bases between them. The CDR3 loop spans 16 amino acids. Germline V CDR1 and CDR2: MDHEN, SYDVKM. The CDR3 protein is CASRGRWGLTNYGYTF. Here the CDR3 DNA reads TGTGCCAGCAGGGGTAGGTGGGGCCTAACTAACTATGGCTACACCTTC.

The rearrangement uses TRBV29-1 and TRBJ2-7; 10 positions match TRBD2. The CDR3 is made up of 13 amino acids. Germline CDR1 SQVTM, CDR2 ANQGSEA. V lost 7 bases to trimming and J lost 1 base; unmatched junction nucleotides: 4. DNA of the CDR3: TGCAGCGCTATACTAGCGGGGTCCTACGAGCAGTACTTC. Protein product: CSAILAGSYEQYF.

The chain joins TRBV6-5 to TRBJ2-3, with 8 bases lining up with TRBD1. CDR3 size: 16 residues. With V trimmed by 4 bases and J by 2 bases, 8 bases remained unmatched. Germline CDR1 MNHEY, CDR2 SVGAGI. CDR3 nucleotides: TGTGCCAGCAGTTCCCAGGACAGGGAACCCACAGATACGCAGTATTTT. Translated: CASSSQDREPTDTQYF.

The chain carries TRBV19 and TRBJ2-1, with D perhaps matching TRBD1 (5 bases). CDR1 is LNHDA and CDR2 is SQIVND in the germline V gene (reference sequence). The V end was cut by 6 bases, the J end by 10 bases, with 22 bases between. The CDR3 runs 15 residues. The CDR3 nucleotides are TGTGCCAGTAGGGATATTTCGAACAGGAGACCAGAGCAGTTCTTC. It yields the protein CASRDISNRRPEQFF.